The next 16 T cell receptor beta chains were all read from a single sample in a study of post-analysis software for immune sequencing data (dated by TCRdb to the mid-2010s). Libraries were made using PCR. Sequenced on an Illumina HiSeq 2500. Unique molecular identifiers were incorporated into TCR beta cDNA libraries to reduce PCR and sequencing biases. TCRdb handled the public reads itself, with Q25 trimming in fastp and clone calling in MiXCR, and kept productive beta chains. Every CDR3 protein is listed once, alongside the most common genes and DNA of its rows. The sample includes almost 700,000 distinct CDR3 sequences, with 55% to 60% observed a single time. Of the sample, about 11% falls within the top ten clones. The paper's findings and limits, for the study overall: Significantly higher frequencies in patients than in controls were found for a handful of TRBV segments, including TRBV5-6, TRBV5-1 and TRBV20-1.

Antigens of these TCRs are unknown. Sequences were obtained from blood. All receptors derive from a girl aged 2-10 years with multiple sclerosis.

The chain links TRBV29-1 to TRBJ2-2; 7 positions match TRBD1. CDR3 length: 13 residues. V lost 7 bases and J lost 0; bases outside the gene matches: 2. Germline V gene sequence: CDR1 SQVTM, CDR2 ANQGSEA. The CDR3 region has the DNA TGCAGCGGGGGACAGACGAACACCGGGGAGCTGTTTTTT. This gives the protein CSGGQTNTGELFF.

The V gene is TRBV29-1, the J gene TRBJ1-2; D remains unclear. The CDR3 extends over 12 amino acids. Germline V lookup: CDR1 SQVTM, CDR2 ANQGSEA. Trimming took off 2 bases at V and 3 bases at J, with 7 bases between the two ends. The CDR3 nucleotides read TGCAGCGTTGAACGGCCTGACTATGGCTACACCTTC. Its protein is CSVERPDYGYTF.

V gene TRBV5-6 combines with J gene TRBJ2-1, with 14 bases that match TRBD2. Germline V CDR1 and CDR2: SGHDT, YYEEEE. The length of the CDR3 is 19 residues. The ends lost 0 bases at V and 9 bases at J; junction bases unmatched: 14. The CDR3 nucleotides read TGTGCCAGCAGCTTGGAGATTCTCGGGGGACTAGCGGGGGAGGGTGAGCAGTTCTTC. Translation gives CASSLEILGGLAGEGEQFF.

The chain has TRBV6-4 and TRBJ1-5; possibly TRBD1 for D (5 bases). CDR1 and CDR2 from the germline V gene are MRHNA and SNTAGT. Trimming stripped 3 bases from V and 3 bases from J, with 12 bases between. The CDR3 covers 15 residues. CDR3 nucleotide sequence: TGTGCCAGCAGTGAGGAGTCGGGGGACAATCAGCCCCAGCATTTT. It is translated as CASSEESGDNQPQHF.

J is TRBJ1-1 and V is TRBV29-1; the D gene is possibly TRBD1 (6 bases). The CDR3 sequence is 13 residues long. Germline assignment: CDR1 SQVTM and CDR2 ANQGSEA. The V and J ends lost 2 bases and 0 bases respectively, with 7 bases between them. CDR3 sequence (DNA): TGCAGCGTTGAACGGGACATGAACACTGAAGCTTTCTTT. It encodes CSVERDMNTEAFF. The variable domain in full, with the rest retrieved from reference TRBV29-1 and TRBJ1-1, is SAVISQKPSRDICQRGTSLTIQCQVDSQVTMMFWYRQQPGQSLTLIATANQGSEATYESGFVIDKFPISRPNLTFSTLTVSNMSPEDSSIYLCSVERDMNTEAFFGQGTRLTVV.

There are a few counts of this clonotype. The chain employs TRBV20-1 and TRBJ2-3; D call uncertain. The germline V and J ends were trimmed by 2 bases and 2 bases, with 11 bases remaining between them. CDR1 and CDR2 from the germline V gene are DFQATT and SNEGSKA (reference sequence). The length of the CDR3 is 14 residues. Written as DNA, the CDR3 is TGCAGTGCTAGACCTCCGACATTCACAGATACGCAGTATTTT. Its protein product is CSARPPTFTDTQYF.

V gene TRBV2 combines with J gene TRBJ2-3; 8 bases match TRBD2. CDR1 is SNHLY, CDR2 FYNNEI, per germline. The ends lost 6 bases at V and 6 bases at J; junction bases unmatched: 11. CDR3 size: 15 residues. CDR3 amino acids: CASRMTTSGSDTQYF. CDR3 nucleotide sequence: TGTGCCAGCAGGATGACTACAAGCGGGAGTGATACGCAGTATTTT.

The chain is built from TRBV7-8 and TRBJ2-1; a weak D match, TRBD2 (6 bases). The CDR3 is 16 residues long. Germline V CDR1 and CDR2: SGHVS, FQNEAQ. Trimming took off 5 bases at V and 3 bases at J, with 17 bases between the two ends. CDR3 in amino acids: CASSLRGGTDYNEQFF. CDR3 bases: TGTGCCAGCAGCCTAAGGGGCGGGACCGACTACAATGAGCAGTTCTTC.

The rearrangement links TRBV20-1 to TRBJ2-1; 8 bases fit TRBD2. The CDR3 sequence is 15 residues long. CDR1 DFQATT and CDR2 SNEGSKA come from the germline V gene (reference sequence). With 2 bases clipped from V and 7 bases from J, the junction kept 10 bases outside the gene matches. The CDR3 nucleotides read TGCAGTGCTAGAAATCTTCGGGGGGGAATGAATGAGCAGTTCTTC. Translated: CSARNLRGGMNEQFF.

This chain joins TRBV5-1 and TRBJ2-7, with 8 positions matching TRBD1. The CDR3 extends over 16 amino acids. After removal of 2 bases from V and 2 bases from J, the junction contained 9 bases not matched to a gene. Germline CDR1 is SGHRS and CDR2 is YFSETQ. The CDR3 DNA is TGCGCCAGCAGCTTCTGGCCGGGACAGGAAGCCTACGAGCAGTACTTC. It translates to CASSFWPGQEAYEQYF.

The chain uses TRBV29-1 and TRBJ1-1; 11 positions agree with TRBD1. Germline CDR1 SQVTM, CDR2 ANQGSEA. CDR3 length: 12 residues. The junction had 6 bases not matched to a gene; V was cut back by 5 bases and J by 10 bases. The chain's CDR3 is CSVKTGTGGAFF. Here the CDR3 DNA reads TGCAGCGTTAAGACAGGGACAGGGGGAGCTTTCTTT. Filled out from reference TRBV29-1 and TRBJ1-1, the complete variable domain reads SAVISQKPSRDICQRGTSLTIQCQVDSQVTMMFWYRQQPGQSLTLIATANQGSEATYESGFVIDKFPISRPNLTFSTLTVSNMSPEDSSIYLCSVKTGTGGAFFGQGTRLTVV.

Only a few counts were recorded for this clonotype. The rearrangement links TRBV28 to TRBJ2-7; 7 bases line up with TRBD2. The CDR3 has 14 amino acids. The germline gives CDR1 MDHEN, CDR2 SYDVKM. Losses at the gene ends were 4 bases for V and 0 bases for J; bases not matched to a gene: 3. CDR3 region: CASSWSGVSYEQYF. CDR3 DNA: TGTGCCAGCAGTTGGAGCGGGGTCTCCTACGAGCAGTACTTC.

This chain links TRBV12-3 or TRBV12-4 with TRBJ2-7, with 7 bases aligning to TRBD2. The length of the CDR3 is 17 residues. Trimming removed 3 bases from V and 7 bases from J; junction bases left unmatched: 18. Here the CDR3 reads CASSFPLGLGAGKEQYF. The CDR3 DNA reads TGTGCCAGCAGTTTCCCCCTAGGACTTGGAGCGGGAAAGGAGCAGTACTTC.

The chain carries TRBV6-1 and TRBJ1-1; D unclear. V lost 9 bases to trimming and J lost 3 bases, with 11 bases between them. The V gene's germline CDR1 is MNHNS and CDR2 SASEGT. The CDR3 is made up of 12 amino acids. CDR3 bases: TGTGCCAGTCACTATAGAGACACTGAAGCTTTCTTT. It specifies CASHYRDTEAFF.

The chain uses TRBV12-3 or TRBV12-4 and TRBJ1-2; D remains unclear. The CDR3 covers 13 residues. Between the trimmed V and J ends, which lost 2 bases and 3 bases, there was a span of 7 bases. CDR3 nucleotide sequence: TGTGCCAGCAGTTTATACATCTACTATGGCTACACCTTC. It encodes CASSLYIYYGYTF.

In its sample, this clonotype was seen a few times. The rearrangement joins TRBV7-2 to TRBJ1-4, with 8 positions matching TRBD1. The CDR3 has 13 residues. CDR1 and CDR2 (germline): SGHTA, FQGNSA. The V gene end was trimmed by 5 bases and the J gene end by 7 bases; junction bases not matched to a gene: 3. CDR3 loop: CASSDRGREKLFF. The CDR3 DNA follows: TGTGCCAGCAGCGACAGGGGACGTGAAAAACTGTTTTTT.